The rows below give T cell receptor beta chains drawn from one sample of a study of T cells in Graves' hyperthyroidism and ophthalmopathy. TCRdb redid the calling of the multiplex PCR reads with MiXCR, one entry per CDR3 protein. Among a few hundred thousand distinct CDR3 sequences listed, approximately 15% were seen once. Sequences were obtained from blood. The receptors derive from a woman aged 60 to 75 with Graves' ophthalmopathy. CDR3s include the opening cysteine and the closing phenylalanine or tryptophan. The D gene is left open where the match is weak. A clone size is listed for some rows: how often the clone was seen (once, few, many), or a class if it is expanded.

J gene | clone size | D gene | CDR3 length | V gene | CDR3 DNA | CDR3 protein
TRBJ2-1 | - | - | 16 | TRBV24-1 | TGTGCCACCAGTGATGGGTGGCAGGGGGGCTTAACTAAGCAGTTCTTC | CATSDGWQGGLTKQFF
TRBJ1-3 | - | - | 13 | TRBV20-1 | TGCAGTGCTAGATTAAACTCTGGAAACACCATATATTTT | CSARLNSGNTIYF
TRBJ1-3 | many | TRBD1 | 19 | TRBV12-3/TRBV12-4 | TGTGCCAGCAGTCAAGGACCGGGACAGGGGATTATGCGGAGAAACACCATATATTTT | CASSQGPGQGIMRRNTIYF
TRBJ1-2 | few | - | 14 | TRBV9 | TGTGCCAGCAGCGTAGACCCAGGGAGGAATGGCTACACCTTC | CASSVDPGRNGYTF
TRBJ2-3 | many | TRBD1 | 17 | TRBV9 | TGTGCCAGCAGCGTAGCAGGGGGCGATTTCCACACAGATACGCAGTATTTT | CASSVAGGDFHTDTQYF
TRBJ1-4 | many | - | 15 | TRBV20-1 | TGCAGTGCGGGCGAGCCCAGGGATGGTAATGAAAAACTGTTTTTT | CSAGEPRDGNEKLFF
TRBJ2-5 | - | TRBD2 | 16 | TRBV13 | TGTGCCAGCAGCCCCCTGGGGGTAGCGGGATCAGAGACCCAGTACTTC | CASSPLGVAGSETQYF
TRBJ2-1 | many | TRBD2 | 15 | TRBV12-3/TRBV12-4 | TGTGCCAGCAGTTTTGTCCCAGCGGGATACAATGAGCAGTTCTTC | CASSFVPAGYNEQFF
TRBJ2-5 | many | - | 14 | TRBV6-1 | TGTGCCACCTCACTACGGGGAGCCCAAGAGACCCAGTACTTC | CATSLRGAQETQYF
TRBJ2-2 | - | TRBD1 | 16 | TRBV5-1 | TGCGCCAGCAGCTTGGTTGGACAGGCGAACACCGGGGAGCTGTTTTTT | CASSLVGQANTGELFF
TRBJ1-1 | many | - | 14 | TRBV7-9 | TGTGCCAGCAGCATATTTTCGGGTGACACTGAAGCTTTCTTT | CASSIFSGDTEAFF
TRBJ2-2 | few | - | 14 | TRBV6-1 | TGTGCCAGCAGAGGATGGCAGACCACCGGGAAGCTGTTTTTT | CASRGWQTTGKLFF
TRBJ2-7 | - | TRBD1 | 13 | TRBV28 | TGTGCATCAAACAGGGGCAGCTCCTACGAGCAGTACTTC | CASNRGSSYEQYF
TRBJ2-7 | few | TRBD1 | 19 | TRBV2 | TGTGCCAGCAGTGAAAGAGGGACAGGGACCTTGGCGGTCACCTACGAGCAGTGCTTC | CASSERGTGTLAVTYEQCF
TRBJ1-1 | many | - | 14 | TRBV9 | TGTGCCAGCAGCGCGCGGGCGGAGAACACTGAAGCTTTCTTT | CASSARAENTEAFF
TRBJ2-3 | many | - | 18 | TRBV3-1 | TGTGCCAGCAGCCAAGATTGGGGTGGAGGTCGGGGCACAGATACGCAGTATTTT | CASSQDWGGGRGTDTQYF
TRBJ1-5 | few | - | 16 | TRBV19 | TGTGCCAGTAGTATAGCTCTAGCGGCGGCGGGACAGCCCCAGCATTTT | CASSIALAAAGQPQHF
TRBJ2-3 | many | - | 19 | TRBV13 | TGTGCCAGCAGTTTGATCGCACTTTTTGTGGACCGCGGGGCGGATACGCAGTATTTT | CASSLIALFVDRGADTQYF
TRBJ2-3 | - | - | 14 | TRBV3-1 | TGTGCCAGCAGCCAAGCAGGAGGTCCAGATACGCAGTATTTT | CASSQAGGPDTQYF
TRBJ1-1 | many | TRBD1 | 15 | TRBV6-2/TRBV6-3 | TGTGCCAGCAGTTTCCCACAGGGGGCCCGCTCTGAAGCTTTCTTT | CASSFPQGARSEAFF
TRBJ1-4 | - | - | 15 | TRBV28 | TGTGCCAGCAGTTCGTCCGGGACCGGGGGTGAAAAACTGTTTTTT | CASSSSGTGGEKLFF
TRBJ2-1 | few | - | 18 | TRBV20-1 | TGCAGTGCTAGAGAATCGAACGTGGGGGAAACCTCCTACAATGAGCAGTTCTTC | CSARESNVGETSYNEQFF
TRBJ2-5 | many | TRBD2 | 18 | TRBV7-3 | TGTGCCAGCAGCCAGGGGGGTGCGACTAGCGGGAGACAGGAGACCCAGTACTTC | CASSQGGATSGRQETQYF
TRBJ2-2 | - | - | 16 | TRBV4-2 | TGTGCCAGCAGTCCTACCAGCCGAGAGAACACCGGGGAGCTGTTTTTT | CASSPTSRENTGELFF
TRBJ2-1 | many | - | 12 | TRBV10-3 | TGTGCCATCAGTGAGTCCGGGTTTGAGCAGTTCTTC | CAISESGFEQFF
TRBJ1-1 | - | - | 16 | TRBV27 | TGTGCCAGCAGTTTGTTCCCAGGGGATCTGAACACTGAAGCTTTCTTT | CASSLFPGDLNTEAFF
TRBJ2-7 | many | TRBD2 | 17 | TRBV5-8 | TGTGCCAGCAGCGAGGGACTAGCGGGGGGCTCAGTGGATGAGCAGTACTTC | CASSEGLAGGSVDEQYF
TRBJ2-1 | many | TRBD2 | 17 | TRBV3-1 | TGTGCCAGCAGCCAAGATCGACGGGAGGGCTCTTCAAATGAGCAGTTCTTC | CASSQDRREGSSNEQFF
TRBJ2-1 | many | - | 16 | TRBV20-1 | TGCAGTGCTAGAGTTAGTGCCCTCAGCTCCTACAATGAGCAGTTCTTC | CSARVSALSSYNEQFF
TRBJ2-7 | many | - | 16 | TRBV11-2 | TGTGCCAGCAGCTTAGTGTCTATTTCCTTGTCCTACGAGCAGTACTTC | CASSLVSISLSYEQYF
TRBJ2-2 | many | TRBD1 | 19 | TRBV6-1 | TGTGCCAGCAGTGAAACTATAGGGACAGGAAGTTACAACACCGGGGAGCTGTTTTTT | CASSETIGTGSYNTGELFF
TRBJ2-7 | many | TRBD2 | 15 | TRBV7-2 | TGTGCCAGCAGCAGGGAGCGGGGCCTACGCTACGAGCAGTACTTC | CASSRERGLRYEQYF
TRBJ2-7 | few | TRBD1 | 14 | TRBV6-1 | TGTGCCAGCAGCCTCGGGACAGAAAGACTCGAGCAGTACTTC | CASSLGTERLEQYF
TRBJ2-1 | many | - | 12 | TRBV28 | TGTGCCAGCAGTTTAGGCCTGAGGGAGCAGTTCTTC | CASSLGLREQFF
TRBJ2-3 | many | TRBD2 | 16 | TRBV12-3/TRBV12-4 | TGTGCCAGCAGTTTTTTGAGCGGGGGGGTCACAGATACGCAGTATTTT | CASSFLSGGVTDTQYF
TRBJ1-1 | few | - | 14 | TRBV9 | TGTGCCAGCAGCAATACTCAGGGGTACACTGAAGCTTTCTTT | CASSNTQGYTEAFF
TRBJ2-1 | many | TRBD2 | 13 | TRBV12-3/TRBV12-4 | TGTGCCAGCAGTCCCGGGGGGGGAGGGGGTCAGTTCTTC | CASSPGGGGGQFF
TRBJ1-2 | many | TRBD1 | 16 | TRBV5-6 | TGTGCCAGCAGCGCCGGGCGACAGGGGACTAACTATGGCTACACCTTC | CASSAGRQGTNYGYTF
TRBJ2-5 | many | - | 13 | TRBV12-3/TRBV12-4 | TGTGCCAGCACCTTAAGTCCCCGGGAGACCCAGTACTTC | CASTLSPRETQYF
TRBJ1-5 | - | - | 14 | TRBV12-3/TRBV12-4 | TGTGCCAGCAGTTTTCATAGAGGCAATCAGCCCCAGCATTTT | CASSFHRGNQPQHF
TRBJ2-2 | - | - | 16 | TRBV30 | TGTGCCTGGAGTCCCGATAGGACAGCGATAACCGGGGAGCTGTTTTTT | CAWSPDRTAITGELFF
TRBJ1-2 | few | - | 9 | TRBV20-1 | TGCACTGTGAGGGCTGGCTACACCTTC | CTVRAGYTF
TRBJ2-3 | few | - | 14 | TRBV4-1 | TGCGCCAGCAGCCAAGATGCCCGGACAGATACGCAGTATTTT | CASSQDARTDTQYF
TRBJ2-7 | many | TRBD1 | 14 | TRBV20-1 | TGCAGTGCTAGACAGGGGGCTCGAGTCTCCGAGCAGTACTTC | CSARQGARVSEQYF
TRBJ2-2 | - | - | 18 | TRBV5-1 | TGCGCCAGCAGCGGAATATTAGGGACAGCGGGGAACACCGGGGAGCTGTTTTTT | CASSGILGTAGNTGELFF
TRBJ1-1 | many | - | 15 | TRBV7-9 | TGTGCCAGCAGCTCCCAACGGGTATCCAACACTGAAGCTTTCTTT | CASSSQRVSNTEAFF
TRBJ2-2 | - | TRBD2 | 16 | TRBV20-1 | TGCAGTGCTTTCTCACCGGGACTAGGGGGTACCGGGGAGCTGTTTTTT | CSAFSPGLGGTGELFF
TRBJ2-5 | - | TRBD2 | 15 | TRBV4-2 | TGTGCCAGCAGCCCCGCGGGGGGCTCCAAGCAGACCCAGTACTTC | CASSPAGGSKQTQYF
TRBJ1-2 | few | - | 14 | TRBV20-1 | TGCAGTGCTAGAGATATCGAGGGGGTCTATGGCTACACCTTC | CSARDIEGVYGYTF
TRBJ1-5 | few | - | 17 | TRBV7-2 | TGTGCCAGCAGCTTAGATACTTCTGCTTATAGCAATCAGCCCCAGCATTTT | CASSLDTSAYSNQPQHF
TRBJ2-3 | many | TRBD1 | 17 | TRBV6-5 | TGTGCCAGCAGTTACCGAGGGACAGGCCCTAGGAGGGATACGCAGTATTTT | CASSYRGTGPRRDTQYF
TRBJ2-5 | few | TRBD1 | 16 | TRBV19 | TGTGCCAGCCGGCAGTCCGGGACAGGGTATGTGGAGACCCAGTACTTC | CASRQSGTGYVETQYF
TRBJ1-2 | few | - | 14 | TRBV9 | TGTGCCAGCAGCGTCTTGTCAGGGAATTATGGCTACACCTTC | CASSVLSGNYGYTF
TRBJ1-6 | many | - | 13 | TRBV10-3 | TGTGCCATCAGCCAGGAGGGGAATTCACCCCTCCACTTT | CAISQEGNSPLHF
TRBJ2-7 | - | TRBD2 | 20 | TRBV28 | TGTGCCAGCAGTTTAGAACTCTCGGGGACTAGCGGGAGAGTTACCTACGAGCAGTACTTC | CASSLELSGTSGRVTYEQYF
TRBJ2-7 | few | TRBD1 | 15 | TRBV14 | TGTGCCAGCAGCCGAGACAGGGGCTCCTCCTACGAGCAGTACTTC | CASSRDRGSSYEQYF
TRBJ1-4 | - | - | 13 | TRBV20-1 | TGCAGTGCACCCGGCCCGGAGGGTGAAAAACTGTTTTTT | CSAPGPEGEKLFF
TRBJ2-2 | few | - | 15 | TRBV7-6 | TGTGCCAGCACCACTTCCGCAGGGAACACCGGGGAGCTGTTTTTT | CASTTSAGNTGELFF
TRBJ2-3 | many | - | 15 | TRBV6-6 | TGTGCCAGCAGTTATCGAGGACTGGCCACAGATACGCAGTATTTT | CASSYRGLATDTQYF
TRBJ2-3 | many | TRBD2 | 15 | TRBV2 | TGTGCCAGCAGGGGACTAGCGGGAGGGTTCGATACGCAGTATTTT | CASRGLAGGFDTQYF